The next 10 T cell receptor beta chains were all read from a single sample in a study of ipilimumab plus nivolumab after autologous stem cell transplantation. The repertoire was sequenced with immunoSEQ multiplex PCR; TCRdb's copy has only in-frame clones and lacks some. This sample carries tens of thousands of clones, roughly 69% of them seen once, and the ten largest clones take 23%. Material: PBMCs, obtained in a trial of ipilimumab plus nivolumab as post-transplant consolidation. These receptors originate from a male donor with diffuse large B-cell lymphoma.

The V gene is TRBV5-6, the J gene TRBJ1-1, with D possibly being TRBD1 (5 bases). Germline V gives CDR1 SGHDT, CDR2 YYEEEE. V was shortened by 2 bases and J by 1 base, with 12 bases between the two germline ends. This CDR3 is built from 15 residues. The DNA of the CDR3 is TGTGCCAGCAGCTTACGGGCAGGGAGGAACACTGAAGCTTTCTTT. Its protein product is CASSLRAGRNTEAFF. Using reference TRBV5-6 and TRBJ1-1 for the parts outside the CDR3, the full variable domain is DAGVTQSPTHLIKTRGQQVTLRCSPKSGHDTVSWYQQALGQGPQFIFQYYEEEERQRGNFPDRFSGHQFPNYSSELNVNALLLGDSALYLCASSLRAGRNTEAFFGQGTRLTVV.

This clone came up a few times. This sequence joins TRBV2 and TRBJ1-5; D remains ambiguous. The V end lost 7 bases, the J end lost 0 bases, and 19 bases lay between the germline ends. Per germline, CDR1 SNHLY and CDR2 FYNNEI. This CDR3 region has 17 residues. The chain's CDR3 is CASTGRHGSGSNQPQHF. The CDR3 DNA is TGTGCCAGCACCGGGAGGCACGGTTCGGGTAGCAATCAGCCCCAGCATTTT.

This chain links TRBV5-6 with TRBJ1-4; D is perhaps TRBD1 (5 bases). The length of the CDR3 is 17 residues. The ends were cut back, 1 base at V and 3 bases at J, with 16 bases in the middle. The V gene's germline CDR1 is SGHDT and CDR2 YYEEEE. The CDR3 loop is CASSLYGGAWANEKLFF. The DNA for the CDR3 is TGTGCCAGCAGCTTGTACGGCGGGGCTTGGGCTAATGAAAAACTGTTTTTT.

The DNA for the CDR3 is TGTGCCAGCAGTAAGGACAGTGAGGGCACTGAAGCTTTCTTT. Protein: CASSKDSEGTEAFF. The V gene is TRBV5-4, the J gene TRBJ1-1; D possibly corresponds to TRBD1 (6 bases). This CDR3 spans 14 amino acids. The V end lost 5 bases, the J end lost 4 bases, and 15 bases lay between the germline ends. Germline loops: CDR1 SGHNT, CDR2 YYREEE (reference sequence).

This clone was seen only a few times. V is TRBV23-1 and J is TRBJ1-5; D call uncertain. TRBV23-1 is recorded as an ORF, its role being uncertain. The germline V and J ends were trimmed by 3 bases and 5 bases, with 8 bases remaining between them. The CDR3 is 13 amino acids. The CDR3 region is CASSQRKDQPQHF. The CDR3, as DNA: TGCGCCAGCAGTCAGCGAAAGGATCAGCCCCAGCATTTT.

A note on this clone: Sequence at one end of the junction differs from germline and may be a read error. The chain recombines TRBV7-7 with TRBJ2-7; D is unclear. This CDR3 comprises 15 residues. CDR1 and CDR2 from the germline V gene are SSHAT and FNYEAQ (reference sequence). CDR3 amino acids: CASSLVHEGRREQYF. CDR3 coding DNA: TGTGCTAGCAGCTTAGTACACGAAGGGCGGCGGGAGCAGTACTTC.

The CDR3 is CAWSHAGGKRDEQYF. DNA of the CDR3: TGTGCCTGGAGCCATGCAGGCGGGAAACGCGACGAGCAGTACTTC. The chain combines TRBV30 with TRBJ2-5, with D perhaps matching TRBD2 (6 bases). The J call may not be correct, given that the DNA end is closer to TRBJ2-7. Germline V gene data show CDR1 as GTSNPN and CDR2 as SVGIG (reference sequence). The CDR3 extends over 15 amino acids.

Only one count was recorded for this clone. The V call is TRBV11-1, the J call TRBJ2-2, with D unclear. CDR3 length: 11 residues. CDR1 and CDR2 (germline): SGHAT, FQDESV (reference sequence). V lost 3 bases to trimming and J lost 9 bases, with 5 bases between them. CDR3 sequence: CASSFHRELFF. The CDR3 nucleotides are TGTGCCAGCAGCTTCCACCGGGAGCTGTTTTTT.

The rearrangement links TRBV18 to TRBJ1-5; TRBD1 agrees at 7 bases. This CDR3 is built from 15 residues. The J segment lost 3 bases and the V segment lost 1 base, leaving 3 bases of the junction unmatched. CDR1 and CDR2 from the germline V gene are KGHSH and LQKENI. The CDR3 DNA sequence: TGTGCCAGCTCACCACAAACAGGGGTCAATCAGCCCCAGCATTTT. This encodes CASSPQTGVNQPQHF.

The chain recombines TRBV6-5 with TRBJ1-2, with 8 bases identical to TRBD1. There are 15 residues in the CDR3. CDR1 and CDR2 from the germline V gene are MNHEY and SVGAGI. J gave up 6 bases and V 2 bases, and 8 bases lay outside the gene matches. CDR3 residues: CASSYGDRRLNGYTF. The CDR3 nucleotides are TGTGCCAGCAGTTACGGGGACAGGAGATTAAATGGCTACACCTTC.